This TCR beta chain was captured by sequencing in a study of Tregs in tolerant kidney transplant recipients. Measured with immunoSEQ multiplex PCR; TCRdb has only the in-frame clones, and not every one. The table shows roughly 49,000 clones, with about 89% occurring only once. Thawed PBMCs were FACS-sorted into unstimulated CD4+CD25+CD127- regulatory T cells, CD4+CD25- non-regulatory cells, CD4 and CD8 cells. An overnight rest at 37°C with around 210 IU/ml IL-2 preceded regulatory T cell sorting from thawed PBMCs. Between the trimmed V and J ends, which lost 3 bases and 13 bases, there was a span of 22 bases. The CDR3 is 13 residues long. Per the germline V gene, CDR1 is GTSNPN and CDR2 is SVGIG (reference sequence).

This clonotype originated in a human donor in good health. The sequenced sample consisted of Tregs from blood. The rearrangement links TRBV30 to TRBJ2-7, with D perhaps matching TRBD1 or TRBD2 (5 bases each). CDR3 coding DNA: TGTGCCTGGAGCAACCCCTTCAGGGACCGACCATACTTC. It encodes CAWSNPFRDRPYF.